This T cell receptor beta chain derives from a study of blood T cells in healthy people across ages. Findings and limits, study-wide: Age advanced and TCR beta diversity per million T cells fell, roughly linearly. The donors' CMV status was not determined, possibly confounding changes in expanded clonotypes. Whereas aged donors had fewer naive CD4+ cells, long-lived donors had more of them and higher diversity.

A sample-barcoded 5' primer and a J-beta primer mix were used in a second PCR of roughly 7 to 11 cycles. TCRdb reprocessed the 5' RACE reads via MiXCR and lists one record per CDR3 protein. The data show 1.4 million or so distinct CDR3 sequences, around 40% seen once. A note on this clonotype: Its antigen is currently unknown. A read error may account for a junction end that differs from germline.

The draw of peripheral blood yielded approximately 10 milliliters from each donor. The CDR3 loop spans 14 amino acids. Germline CDR1 and CDR2: SGHRS and YFSETQ. Sequencing was carried out using blood. The TCR was taken from a young woman in good health. The chain couples TRBV5-1 to TRBJ2-7; D ambiguous. CDR3: CACSVSRSSYEQYF. CDR3 coding DNA: TGCGCCTGCAGCGTGAGTCGGAGCTCCTACGAGCAGTACTTC.